Detailed here is one T cell receptor beta chain. Only in-frame clones appear in the TCRdb table, and some are missing; sequencing was by immunoSEQ multiplex PCR. The sample comprises 150,000 to 200,000 clones, roughly 91% of which are singletons, and about 2.5% rests with the top ten. The data derive from a study of blood T cell repertoires in COVID-19. About the research overall: Both acute and convalescent COVID-19 samples were obtained from the United States, Italy and Spain.

V shed 4 bases and J shed 6 bases, with 17 bases lying between them. The CDR3 is 15 residues long. CDR1 is KGHDR, CDR2 SFDVKD, per germline. The TCR was taken from a man between 18 and 29 years old with acute or convalescent COVID-19. The sequenced material came from peripheral blood. The V and J genes are TRBV24-1 and TRBJ1-2; D call uncertain. The CDR3 DNA reads as TGTGCCACCAGTGACCCGTCACTGGAGGACCATGGCTACACCTTC. This sequence encodes CATSDPSLEDHGYTF.